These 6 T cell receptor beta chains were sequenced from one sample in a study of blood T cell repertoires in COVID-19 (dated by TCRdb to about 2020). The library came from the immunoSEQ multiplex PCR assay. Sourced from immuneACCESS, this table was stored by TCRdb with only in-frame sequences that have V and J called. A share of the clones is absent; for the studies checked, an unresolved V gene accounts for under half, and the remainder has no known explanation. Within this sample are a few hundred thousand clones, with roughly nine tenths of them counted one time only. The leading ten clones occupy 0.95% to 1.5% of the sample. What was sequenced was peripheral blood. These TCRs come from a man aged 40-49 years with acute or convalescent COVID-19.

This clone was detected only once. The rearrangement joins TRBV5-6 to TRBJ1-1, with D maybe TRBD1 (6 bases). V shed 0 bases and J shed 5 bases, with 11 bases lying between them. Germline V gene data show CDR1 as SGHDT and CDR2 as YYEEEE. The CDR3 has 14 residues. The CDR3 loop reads CASSLVGGETEAFF. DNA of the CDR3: TGTGCCAGCAGCTTGGTAGGGGGGGAGACTGAAGCTTTCTTT.

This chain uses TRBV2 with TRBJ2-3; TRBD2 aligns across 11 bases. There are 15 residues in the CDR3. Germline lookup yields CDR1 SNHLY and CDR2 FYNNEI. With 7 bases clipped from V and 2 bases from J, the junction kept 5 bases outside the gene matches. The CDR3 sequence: CASTQTSGDTDTQYF. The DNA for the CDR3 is TGTGCCAGCACCCAGACTAGCGGGGACACAGATACGCAGTATTTT.

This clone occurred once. The CDR3 protein is CASRETSGYNEQFF. CDR3 DNA: TGTGCCAGCAGGGAGACTAGCGGCTACAATGAGCAGTTCTTC. The rearrangement joins TRBV7-9 to TRBJ2-1; 9 bases map to TRBD2. The V gene end was trimmed by 6 bases and the J gene end by 3 bases; junction bases not matched to a gene: 3. Germline values: CDR1 SEHNR, CDR2 FQNEAQ (reference sequence). The CDR3 consists of 14 residues.

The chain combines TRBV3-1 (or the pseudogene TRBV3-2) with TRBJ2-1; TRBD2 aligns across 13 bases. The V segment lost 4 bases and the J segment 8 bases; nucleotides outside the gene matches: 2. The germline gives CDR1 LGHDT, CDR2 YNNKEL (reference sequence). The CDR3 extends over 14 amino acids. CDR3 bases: TGTGCCAGCAGCCGGACTAGCGGGGGCGATGAGCAGTTCTTC. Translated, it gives CASSRTSGGDEQFF.

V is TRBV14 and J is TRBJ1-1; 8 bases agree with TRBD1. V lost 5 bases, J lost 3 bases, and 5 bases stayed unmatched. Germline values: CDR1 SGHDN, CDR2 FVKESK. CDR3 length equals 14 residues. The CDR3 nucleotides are TGTGCCAGCAGCAGGACAGGGCGGGACACTGAAGCTTTCTTT. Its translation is CASSRTGRDTEAFF.

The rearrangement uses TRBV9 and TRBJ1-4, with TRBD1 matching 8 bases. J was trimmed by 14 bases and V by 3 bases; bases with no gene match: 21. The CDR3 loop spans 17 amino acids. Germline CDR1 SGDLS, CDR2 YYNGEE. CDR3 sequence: CASSEDREYRFFCFLFF. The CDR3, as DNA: TGTGCCAGCAGCGAGGACAGGGAGTACCGCTTCTTTTGTTTCCTGTTTTTT.